A selection of T cell receptor beta chains follows, all from one sample in a study of cytomegalovirus exposure and HLA in healthy donors. Generated by immunoSEQ multiplex PCR, the TCRdb table keeps only in-frame clones and is missing some. The table includes some 150,000 clones, around 74% detected once. Sample: PBMCs. These receptors were collected from a young man in good health and CMV-seronegative. CDR3s include the opening cysteine and the closing phenylalanine or tryptophan. D genes are given only for firm matches. Size values are once, few and many counts, or a class for expanded clones, and some rows have none.

J gene	clone size	V gene	D gene	CDR3 DNA	CDR3 protein
TRBJ1-5	.	TRBV28	.	TGTGCCAGCAGTAAACCCGGAGAAGGCAATCAGCCCCAGCATTTT	CASSKPGEGNQPQHF
TRBJ2-1	.	TRBV2	.	TGTGCCAGCACCGGGACTTCCTCCTACAATGAGCAGTTCTTC	CASTGTSSYNEQFF
TRBJ2-1	once	TRBV6-5	TRBD2	TGTGCCAGCAGTTATGGGGGGGTTTACAATGAGCAGTTCTTC	CASSYGGVYNEQFF
TRBJ1-1	.	TRBV7-9	.	TGTGCCAGCAGTACAACAGGGAGTCAAACTGAAGCTTTCTTT	CASSTTGSQTEAFF
TRBJ1-1	.	TRBV7-2	.	TGTGCCAGCAGCCCAAATTTGGGGGGAGAAGCTTTCTTT	CASSPNLGGEAFF
TRBJ1-1	.	TRBV7-3	TRBD1	TGTGCCAGCAGCCCACAGGGGGTGGACACTGAAGCTTTCTTT	CASSPQGVDTEAFF
TRBJ2-3	.	TRBV7-3	TRBD2	TGTGCCAGCAGCCGTACTAGCGGGGGGACAGATACGCAGTATTTT	CASSRTSGGTDTQYF
TRBJ2-6	few	TRBV6-1	.	TGTGCCAGCAGACTGAATTCTGGGGCCAACGGCCTGACTTTC	CASRLNSGANGLTF
TRBJ1-3	.	TRBV6-5	.	TGTGCCAGCAGTTACTCGGCCTCAGTAAACACCATATATTTT	CASSYSASVNTIYF
TRBJ1-1	.	TRBV7-3	.	TGTGCCAGCAGCTTGGGACTTCGCATGAACACTGAAGCTTTCTTT	CASSLGLRMNTEAFF
TRBJ2-2	.	TRBV11-1	.	TGTGCCAGCAGCTTCAGACAGACGAACACCGGGGAGCTGTTTTTT	CASSFRQTNTGELFF
TRBJ2-1	.	TRBV27	TRBD1	TGTGCCAGCAGTCTCGGACAGGGCAATGAGCAGTTCTTC	CASSLGQGNEQFF
TRBJ1-2	once	TRBV2	TRBD1	TGTGCCAGCAGTGAGGCAGGGGGAGTTCATGGCTACACCTTC	CASSEAGGVHGYTF
TRBJ1-2	.	TRBV7-9	.	TGTGCCAGCAGCTTCCCCCGTCACGCGGGAGACCCTTCGGAATATGGCTACACCTTC	CASSFPRHAGDPSEYGYTF
TRBJ1-2	few	TRBV4-2	.	TGTGCCAGCAGCCAAGTAGGGGTGGGGGGTCGGGATGGCTACACCTTC	CASSQVGVGGRDGYTF
TRBJ1-2	.	TRBV29-1	TRBD1	TGCAGCGCGAGTGTGGGACAGGGGGCGCGGGGCTACACCTTC	CSASVGQGARGYTF
TRBJ2-1	.	TRBV28	TRBD2	TGTGCCAGCAGTCCCAGGCCAGGGGGGACTAGCGGGGGGGCGGGTCCCTACAATGAGCAGTTCTTC	CASSPRPGGTSGGAGPYNEQFF
TRBJ1-4	.	TRBV7-6	.	TGTGCCAGCAGCTTAGGATCGAGAGGGCTGGACGAAAAACTGTTTTTT	CASSLGSRGLDEKLFF
TRBJ1-1	few	TRBV4-3	.	TGCGCCAGCAGGGGGTGCGGGGTACCCACTGAAGCTTTCTTT	CASRGCGVPTEAFF
TRBJ2-3	.	TRBV6-4	.	TGTGCCAGCAGCGAGCTAGCGAGCACAGATACGCAGTATTTT	CASSELASTDTQYF
TRBJ2-7	.	TRBV6-5	.	TGTGCCAGCAGTTACGCAATAGCCTACGAGCAGTACTTC	CASSYAIAYEQYF
TRBJ2-2	few	TRBV7-3	.	TGTGCCAGCAGCTTCTTGGGCGCCGGGGAGCTGTTTTTT	CASSFLGAGELFF
TRBJ2-1	.	TRBV18	.	TGTGCCAGCTCACCCCAAGGGGAGGTGTACAATGAGCAGTTCTTC	CASSPQGEVYNEQFF
TRBJ1-4	.	TRBV28	TRBD1	TGTGCCAGCAGTTTAAACAGGGGCGCAACTAATGAAAAACTGTTTTTT	CASSLNRGATNEKLFF
TRBJ2-1	.	TRBV5-6	TRBD1	TGTGCCAGCAGCGTGACAGGGGGTGGCTACAATGAGCAGTTCTTC	CASSVTGGGYNEQFF
TRBJ2-2	.	TRBV7-6	TRBD2	TGTGCCAGCAGCTTGGGGGGGGTTAGCGGGGCGAACACCGGGGAGCTGTTTTTT	CASSLGGVSGANTGELFF
TRBJ1-2	.	TRBV9	TRBD1	TGTGCCAGCAGCGACCAACCCGGGACAGGGGACTACACCTTC	CASSDQPGTGDYTF
TRBJ1-2	.	TRBV11-2	.	TGTGCCAGCAGCCCCGGTGGGCCAGGGCGTTATGGCTACACCTTC	CASSPGGPGRYGYTF
TRBJ1-5	.	TRBV7-8	.	TGTGCCAGCAGCTTAACAGACGGGCGGAGGGGACAGCCCCAGCATTTT	CASSLTDGRRGQPQHF
TRBJ2-1	few	TRBV7-8	.	TGTGCCAGCAGCCCCCGACAGGCTAACTCCTACAATGAGCAGTTCTTC	CASSPRQANSYNEQFF
TRBJ2-1	.	TRBV7-9	TRBD1	TGTGCCAGCAGCTACCCCTGGCAGGGGGCAAGCAATGAGCAGTTCTTC	CASSYPWQGASNEQFF
TRBJ1-5	.	TRBV6-6	.	TGTGCCAGCAGTTCATCAGGGGTGAATCAGCCCCAGCATTTT	CASSSSGVNQPQHF
TRBJ1-1	.	TRBV6-5	.	TGTGCCAGCAGTGGGCGACAGGACTCGAACACTGAAGCTTTCTTT	CASSGRQDSNTEAFF
TRBJ2-2	.	TRBV6-6	TRBD1	TGTGCCAGCAGCCTGGACAGGGCTGACACCGGGGAGCTGTTTTTT	CASSLDRADTGELFF
TRBJ2-3	.	TRBV7-8	TRBD1	TGTGCCAGCAGCTTTCGACAGGGAACAGATACGCAGTATTTT	CASSFRQGTDTQYF
TRBJ2-1	few	TRBV7-2	TRBD2	TGTGCCAGCAGCTTACACGGGGGGGCCGGGTCCTACAATGAGCAGTTCTTC	CASSLHGGAGSYNEQFF
TRBJ2-1	.	TRBV11-2	.	TGTGCCAGCAGCCTAGGGGTACAGACCTACAATGAGCAGTTCTTC	CASSLGVQTYNEQFF
TRBJ2-2	.	TRBV9	.	TGTGCCAGCAGCGTAGGGCAGGGCCACACCGGGGAGCTGTTTTTT	CASSVGQGHTGELFF
TRBJ1-2	.	TRBV5-1	.	TGCGCCAGCAGCTTGGGCGGTACCTATGGCTACACCTTC	CASSLGGTYGYTF
TRBJ2-7	few	TRBV4-3	.	TGCGCCAGCAGCCAAGAGCGGGGGCCCTACGAGCAGTACTTC	CASSQERGPYEQYF
TRBJ1-2	few	TRBV15	.	TGTGCCACCAGCAGAAGGACAGCAGGCTATGGCTACACCTTC	CATSRRTAGYGYTF
TRBJ1-2	.	TRBV28	TRBD1	TGTGCCAGCAGTTTTGTGGGTAACGGACAGGGACATGACTATGGCTACACCTTC	CASSFVGNGQGHDYGYTF
TRBJ1-3	.	TRBV9	TRBD1	TGTGCCAGCAGCGCCCAGGGGGCGTCTGGAAACACCATATATTTT	CASSAQGASGNTIYF
TRBJ1-3	.	TRBV28	.	TGTGCCAGCAGTTTTTTAGCCAGCTCTGGAAACACCATATATTTT	CASSFLASSGNTIYF
TRBJ1-2	.	TRBV6-5	TRBD1	TGTGCCACCCAGGGGGACAGGGGGCCTGGCTACACCTTC	CATQGDRGPGYTF
TRBJ1-6	few	TRBV5-6	.	TGTGCCAGCAGCTGGCGGGACGGAAATTCACCCCTCCACTTT	CASSWRDGNSPLHF
TRBJ1-1	.	TRBV27	.	TGTGCCAGCAGTTTATCGAAGGGGGTTGGTGAAGCTTTCTTT	CASSLSKGVGEAFF
TRBJ1-6	.	TRBV18	.	TGTGCCAGCTCACCTCGGACACGCGAGAATTCACCCCTCCACTTT	CASSPRTRENSPLHF
TRBJ2-1	.	TRBV6-1	TRBD1	TGTGCCAGCAGTGATGCGATGAGGGACAGGGCGGATGAGCAGTTCTTC	CASSDAMRDRADEQFF
TRBJ2-5	.	TRBV18	.	TGTGCCAGCTCACCTCCAAGGGGGTACCAAGAGACCCAGTACTTC	CASSPPRGYQETQYF
TRBJ2-2	.	TRBV9	.	TGTGCCAGCAGCGTAGTAACGGGCGGGGAGCTGTTTTTT	CASSVVTGGELFF
TRBJ1-1	.	TRBV19	.	TGTGCCAGTAGTATATGTTGTGGACAACGGAACACTGAAGCTTTCTTT	CASSICCGQRNTEAFF
TRBJ1-1	.	TRBV27	.	TGTGCCAGCAGTTTCACACCGGTCAGGTTCTCCAACACTGAAGCTTTCTTT	CASSFTPVRFSNTEAFF
TRBJ1-5	.	TRBV5-8	.	TGTGCCAGCAGCCCTGCGGTCAGGGCTCACCAGCGTCAGCCCCAGCATTTT	CASSPAVRAHQRQPQHF
TRBJ1-3	.	TRBV28	.	TGTGCCAGTAGCGGTTCCGGGGCGGGTGGAAACACCATATATTTT	CASSGSGAGGNTIYF
TRBJ2-2	.	TRBV7-2	TRBD1	TGTGCCAGCAGTAAGAAACAGGGGGCGACCGGGGAGCTGTTTTTT	CASSKKQGATGELFF
TRBJ2-7	.	TRBV5-1	.	TGCGCCAGCAGCTTGGGGCAGGGTGGGTTCGACGAGCAGTACTTC	CASSLGQGGFDEQYF
TRBJ2-3	few	TRBV4-1	TRBD2	TGCGCCAGCAGCCAGATCCTAGCGGGGGGCCCGGCAGATACGCAGTATTTT	CASSQILAGGPADTQYF
TRBJ1-5	.	TRBV5-1	TRBD1	TGCGCCAGCAGCTTGACAGGGGTGGCCAATCAGCCCCAGCATTTT	CASSLTGVANQPQHF
TRBJ1-6	.	TRBV6-5	TRBD1	TGTGCCAGCAGTGAAGACAGGGGTAGATCACCCCTCCACTTT	CASSEDRGRSPLHF